This T cell receptor (beta chain) was profiled in a study of blood T cells in healthy people across ages. The second PCR ran roughly 7 to 12 cycles with a sample-barcoded 5' primer and J-beta primers. MiXCR was run by TCRdb on the 5' RACE reads, yielding one entry per CDR3 protein. The sample holds about 1.5 million distinct CDR3 sequences, around 40% seen once. V was pared by 6 bases and J by 5 bases, with 11 bases between. The CDR3 runs 13 residues. Germline CDR1 is ENHRY and CDR2 is SYGVKD. The specimen sequenced was blood. The TCR originated in a woman between 18 and 29 years old in good health. This chain joins TRBV10-3 and TRBJ2-1; tentatively, D is TRBD2 (5 bases). CDR3 sequence reads: CAIRRAENNEQFF. CDR3 in DNA: TGTGCCATCAGGAGGGCGGAAAACAATGAGCAGTTCTTC.